This TCR beta chain was sequenced during a study of beta chain features in type 1 diabetes. Study-wide results and caveats: No resolution was reached here on whether HLA type influences TCRB rearrangement. Across all four CD4+ subsets, people with type 1 diabetes showed modestly shorter TCRB CDR3s.

This clone was detected only a few times. Its antigen is still unknown. Sequencing targeted expressed TCRB transcripts, as all isolated RNA had been reverse transcribed. TCRdb's copy holds only in-frame clones and misses some; the assay was immunoSEQ multiplex PCR. The profile shows 200,000 to 300,000 clones, under 13% of them singletons. Between the trimmed V and J ends, which lost 4 bases and 3 bases, there was a span of 13 bases. Germline CDR1 reads SEHNR; CDR2 reads FQNEAQ (reference sequence). This CDR3 comprises 14 residues. The sequence was obtained from a man aged 25-40 years with type 1 diabetes. Source material: naive CD4+ T cells from blood. The chain links TRBV7-9 to TRBJ2-7; weak D call: TRBD1 (5 bases). Here the CDR3 reads CASSSLGVGYEQYF. CDR3 coding DNA: TGTGCCAGCAGCTCCCTAGGGGTCGGCTACGAGCAGTACTTC.